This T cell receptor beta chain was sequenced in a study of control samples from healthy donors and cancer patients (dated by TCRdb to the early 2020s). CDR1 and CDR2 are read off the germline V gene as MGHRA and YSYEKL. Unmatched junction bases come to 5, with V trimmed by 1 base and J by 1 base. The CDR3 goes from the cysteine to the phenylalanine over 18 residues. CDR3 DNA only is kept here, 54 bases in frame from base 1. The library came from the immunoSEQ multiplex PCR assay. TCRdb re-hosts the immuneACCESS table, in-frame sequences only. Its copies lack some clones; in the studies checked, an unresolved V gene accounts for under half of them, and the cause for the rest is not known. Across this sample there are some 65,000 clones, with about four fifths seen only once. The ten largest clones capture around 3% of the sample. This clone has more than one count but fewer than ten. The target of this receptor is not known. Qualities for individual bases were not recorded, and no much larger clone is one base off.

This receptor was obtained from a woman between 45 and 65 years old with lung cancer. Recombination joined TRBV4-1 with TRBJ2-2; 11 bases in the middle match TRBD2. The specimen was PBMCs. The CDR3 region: CASSQAPGLAVNTGELFF. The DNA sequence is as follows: TGCGCCAGCAGCCAAGCTCCGGGACTAGCGGTGAACACCGGGGAGCTGTTTTTT.